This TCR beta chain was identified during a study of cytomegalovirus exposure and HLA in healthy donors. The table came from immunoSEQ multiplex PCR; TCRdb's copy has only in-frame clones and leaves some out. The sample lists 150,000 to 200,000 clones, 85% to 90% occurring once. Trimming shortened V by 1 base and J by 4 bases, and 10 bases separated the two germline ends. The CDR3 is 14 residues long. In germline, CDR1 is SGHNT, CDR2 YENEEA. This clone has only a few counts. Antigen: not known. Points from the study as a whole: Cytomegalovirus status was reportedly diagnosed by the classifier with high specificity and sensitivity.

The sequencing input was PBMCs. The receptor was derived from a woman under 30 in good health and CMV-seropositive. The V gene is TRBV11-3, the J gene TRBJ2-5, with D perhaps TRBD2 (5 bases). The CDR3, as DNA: TGTGCCAGCAGCTTAGTTCCGGGGAGAGAGACCCAGTACTTC. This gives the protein CASSLVPGRETQYF.